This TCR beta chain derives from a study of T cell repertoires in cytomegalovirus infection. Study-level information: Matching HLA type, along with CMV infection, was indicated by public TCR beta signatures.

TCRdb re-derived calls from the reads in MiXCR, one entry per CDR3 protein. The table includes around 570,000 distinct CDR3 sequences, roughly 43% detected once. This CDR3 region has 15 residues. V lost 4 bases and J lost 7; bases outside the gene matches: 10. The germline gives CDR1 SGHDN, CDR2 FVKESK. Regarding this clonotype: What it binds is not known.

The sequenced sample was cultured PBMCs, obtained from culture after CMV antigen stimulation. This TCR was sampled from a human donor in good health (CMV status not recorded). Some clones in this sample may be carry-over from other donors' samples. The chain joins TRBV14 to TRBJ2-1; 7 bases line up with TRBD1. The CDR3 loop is CASSPQGQVANEQFF. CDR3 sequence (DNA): TGTGCCAGCAGCCCACAAGGACAGGTCGCGAATGAGCAGTTCTTC.